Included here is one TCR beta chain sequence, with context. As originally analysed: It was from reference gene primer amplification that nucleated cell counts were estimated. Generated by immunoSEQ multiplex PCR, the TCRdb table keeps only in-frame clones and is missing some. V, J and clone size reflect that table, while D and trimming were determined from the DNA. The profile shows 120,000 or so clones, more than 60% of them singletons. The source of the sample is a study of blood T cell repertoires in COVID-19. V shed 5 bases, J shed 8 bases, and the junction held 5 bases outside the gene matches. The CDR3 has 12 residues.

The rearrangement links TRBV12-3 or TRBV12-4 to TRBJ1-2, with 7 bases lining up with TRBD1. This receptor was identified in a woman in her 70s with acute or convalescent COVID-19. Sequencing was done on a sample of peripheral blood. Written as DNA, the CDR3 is TGTGCCAGCAGTGGGGACAGTTTCGGCTACACCTTC. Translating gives CASSGDSFGYTF.